Detailed here is one T cell receptor beta chain. The target antigen is unknown. This CDR3 has 12 amino acids. The J segment lost 10 bases and the V segment lost 4 bases, leaving 7 bases of the junction unmatched. Per germline, CDR1 SGHVS and CDR2 FQNEAQ. The entry originates in a study of cytomegalovirus exposure and HLA in healthy donors. Study overall: Among the approximately 380 donors who were genotyped, about 80% fell in the genetic ancestry cluster that is associated with self-reported Caucasian donors. Study findings and constraints: Donors belonging to an Asian-associated ancestry cluster reportedly showed fewer N-insertions in productive TCRs than the roughly 670-donor mean, according to what a later analysis found.

Primers for the PCR totalled 60 Vbeta and 13 Jbeta. As processed by the authors: An analysis performed later counted 81 million or so unique TCR beta chains (approximately 11 million of them shared). Profiling relied on immunoSEQ multiplex PCR, and the TCRdb table lists in-frame clones only, not all of them. V and J calls and clone size follow that table, whereas D and trimming were derived from the DNA. The sample lists about 82,000 clones; 70% to 80% were seen once. J is TRBJ2-7 and V is TRBV7-8; TRBD2 aligns across 7 bases. This TCR was recovered from a human donor in good health. Sequenced sample: PBMCs. The CDR3 DNA reads TGTGCCAGCAGCTCAAAGAGCGGGGATCAGTACTTC. Its protein product is CASSSKSGDQYF.